This TCR beta chain emerged from a study of regulatory T cells in long-lasting Graves disease. Overall study results and limits: Researchers examined only peripheral blood and not thyroid tissue. Patients with persistent disease showed a bias toward TRBV28, TRBJ1-2 and TRBJ2-5.

Per the germline V gene, CDR1 is SGHNT and CDR2 is YYREEE (reference sequence). This CDR3 has 17 amino acids. Trimming took 4 bases from V and 3 from J; bases not matched to a gene: 10. The time point is: newly diagnosed GD, antithyroid drugs for less than 3 months. After RNA was extracted from PBMCs, the TCR library was made from it. Building the TCR beta libraries relied on iRepertoire HTBI primers, and CDR3 regions underwent Arm-PCR. TCRdb re-called the multiplex PCR reads with MiXCR, one entry per CDR3 protein. The top ten hold around 10% of the sample, which has some 410,000 distinct CDR3 sequences, 15% to 20% seen once. This clonotype was seen only a few times. The target antigen is unknown. This sample also belongs to another study, concerning T cells in Graves' hyperthyroidism and ophthalmopathy. That paper notes: Hyperthyroidism had been newly diagnosed in patients aged 18 to 65, and its duration was under 2 months.

This TCR derives from a woman in her twenties or thirties with Graves disease. The J gene is TRBJ2-5, the V gene TRBV5-4, with 12 bases matching TRBD1. The sequencing used peripheral blood mononuclear cells (PBMCs), collected at new diagnosis, from a patient treated with antithyroid drugs. CDR3 nucleotide sequence: TGTGCCAGCAGCAGTTCCGGGACAGGGGGCCTAGAAGAGACCCAGTACTTC. Its protein is CASSSSGTGGLEETQYF.